This entry lists 29 T cell receptor beta chains sequenced from one sample in a study of T cell changes during pregnancy in multiple sclerosis. The table came from immunoSEQ multiplex PCR; TCRdb's copy has only in-frame clones and leaves some out. This table holds under 50,000 clones, approximately 94% found once. Sample: CD4+ T cells from peripheral blood mononuclear cells, taken after pregnancy. The receptors stem from a female donor with multiple sclerosis, enrolled in a pregnancy study.

The chain links TRBV30 to TRBJ1-2; D is perhaps TRBD1 (6 bases). The CDR3 sequence is 14 residues long. CDR1 is GTSNPN, CDR2 SVGIG, per germline (reference sequence). V was cut by 5 bases and J by 4 bases, with 17 bases left in between. The CDR3 DNA sequence: TGTGCCTGGGTGGGGGGGGCGAGGGGCTATGGCTACACCTTC. This encodes CAWVGGARGYGYTF.

J is TRBJ1-2 and V is TRBV6-5, with 8 bases lining up with TRBD1. The CDR3 runs 13 residues. Germline loops: CDR1 MNHEY, CDR2 SVGAGI. With 6 bases clipped from V and 7 bases from J, the junction kept 7 bases outside the gene matches. The CDR3 spells CASSRQGISGYTF. The CDR3 DNA reads as TGTGCCAGCAGCAGACAGGGGATCAGTGGCTACACCTTC.

Turning to this clone: Because the CDR3's place on the DNA is in doubt, the DNA is left out and the CDR3 is given as listed by TCRdb. This sequence joins TRBV19 and TRBJ2-5; the DNA was not compared with TRBD1, the D call given in the table. Including both end residues, the CDR3 is 13 amino acids long. Germline assignment: CDR1 LNHDA and CDR2 SQIVND (reference sequence). The CDR3 reads CASGHLHQETQYF.

This clone was found once. The gene calls are TRBV7-3 and TRBJ2-1; TRBD2 aligns across 10 bases. The CDR3 runs to 18 residues. CDR1 and CDR2 from the germline V gene are SGHTA and FQGTGA. The V and J ends lost 1 base and 6 bases, in that order; junction bases with no gene match: 12. The CDR3, as DNA: TGTGCCAGCAGCTTAATAGCGGCTAGCGGGGGTTTGAGCAATGAGCAGTTCTTC. This sequence encodes CASSLIAASGGLSNEQFF.

The CDR3 reads CASSPGSQETQYF. CDR3 coding DNA: TGTGCCAGCTCTCCCGGGTCCCAAGAGACCCAGTACTTC. The chain uses TRBV18 and TRBJ2-5; no clear D. V was shortened by 6 bases and J by 1 base, with 9 bases between the two germline ends. This CDR3 has 13 residues. Germline V gene lookup returns CDR1 KGHSH and CDR2 LQKENI.

The J gene is TRBJ1-1, the V gene TRBV19; D unresolved. Germline CDR1 reads LNHDA; CDR2 reads SQIVND (reference sequence). The length of the CDR3 is 13 residues. Trimming took off 9 bases at V and 3 bases at J, with 14 bases between the two ends. The CDR3 reads CASRFAGDTEAFF. The DNA of the CDR3 is TGTGCCAGCCGATTCGCCGGGGACACTGAAGCTTTCTTT.

The chain joins TRBV5-1 to TRBJ1-2; 7 bases are shared with TRBD1. The CDR3 runs to 14 residues. V trimming: 0 bases; J trimming: 2 bases; junction bases outside the gene matches: 1. Germline assignment: CDR1 SGHRS and CDR2 YFSETQ. The DNA for the CDR3 is TGCGCCAGCAGCTTGGAGGGACAGAACTATGGCTACACCTTC. Its protein product is CASSLEGQNYGYTF.

The chain combines TRBV4-1 with TRBJ2-3; D is undetermined. Trimming shortened V by 2 bases and J by 8 bases, and 14 bases separated the two germline ends. Germline V gene data show CDR1 as MGHRA and CDR2 as YSYEKL. The CDR3 runs 14 residues. CDR3 nucleotides: TGCGCCAGCAGCCAAATGGGCCCGATAGGTACGCAGTATTTT. The encoded protein is CASSQMGPIGTQYF.

V usage is TRBV6-4 and J usage is TRBJ2-2; 10 bases agree with TRBD2. CDR1 MRHNA and CDR2 SNTAGT come from the germline V gene. The trim removed 5 bases at V and 6 bases at J, leaving 3 bases unmatched. The CDR3 is 14 amino acids. The chain's CDR3 is CASSPTSGSGELFF. CDR3 sequence (DNA): TGTGCCAGCAGTCCGACTAGCGGGTCCGGGGAGCTGTTTTTT.

The gene calls are TRBV6-5 and TRBJ2-7, with a tentative D call TRBD1 (5 bases). The CDR3 totals 15 residues. From germline, CDR1 is MNHEY and CDR2 SVGAGI. V lost 0 bases and J lost 1, with 10 bases in between. For the CDR3, the DNA is TGTGCCAGCAGTTACTCGAAGGGGAAGTCCTACGAGCAGTACTTC. Translated: CASSYSKGKSYEQYF.

The chain recombines TRBV5-1 with TRBJ2-7; 7 positions agree with TRBD1. CDR3 length: 15 residues. Trimming at V came to 8 bases and at J to 1 base, leaving 12 bases not matched to a gene. Germline CDR1 and CDR2: SGHRS and YFSETQ. This CDR3 is CASHNPGQRSYEQYF. DNA of the CDR3: TGCGCCAGTCACAACCCGGGACAGAGATCCTACGAGCAGTACTTC.

V gene TRBV4-1 combines with J gene TRBJ2-7; unclear D gene. V was shortened by 0 bases and J by 0 bases, with 9 bases between the two germline ends. The V gene's germline CDR1 is MGHRA and CDR2 YSYEKL. This CDR3 has 15 residues. The CDR3 region has the DNA TGCGCCAGCAGCCAAGATGAGATCCCCTCCTACGAGCAGTACTTC. Its protein is CASSQDEIPSYEQYF.

This rearrangement joins TRBV11-2 to TRBJ2-5; TRBD2 is a possible D gene (6 bases). Per the germline V gene, CDR1 is SGHAT and CDR2 is FQNNGV. The CDR3 consists of 16 residues. V was pared by 5 bases and J by 1 base, with 17 bases between. The CDR3 reads CASSPSGTGGQETQYF. The DNA for the CDR3 is TGTGCCAGCAGCCCCTCCGGGACTGGGGGCCAAGAGACCCAGTACTTC.

This rearrangement joins TRBV5-4 to TRBJ1-1; D remains unclear. Trimming stripped 1 base from V and 1 base from J, with 5 bases between. From germline, CDR1 is SGHNT and CDR2 YYREEE (reference sequence). There are 13 residues in the CDR3. In nucleotides, the CDR3 is TGTGCCAGCAGCTTGAAGCCGAACACTGAAGCTTTCTTT. It specifies CASSLKPNTEAFF.

This rearrangement joins TRBV6-6 to TRBJ1-3, with D possibly TRBD1 on 5 matching bases. Trimming removed 6 bases at V and 0 bases at J, with 15 bases between. In germline, CDR1 is MNHNY, CDR2 SVGAGI (reference sequence). This CDR3 region has 16 residues. The CDR3 nucleotides are TGTGCCAGCAGCCACGGGGGGAAGAGCTCTGGAAACACCATATATTTT. This translates into CASSHGGKSSGNTIYF.

The chain carries TRBV19 and TRBJ2-3; the match to TRBD2 covers 8 bases. Germline loops: CDR1 LNHDA, CDR2 SQIVND (reference sequence). The trim removed 1 base at V and 9 bases at J, leaving 6 bases unmatched. This CDR3 spans 14 amino acids. The CDR3 coding sequence is TGTGCCAGTAGTATAGGCAAGGGACTAGACACGCAGTATTTT. It is translated as CASSIGKGLDTQYF. Variable domain in full (rest from reference TRBV19 and TRBJ2-3): DGGITQSPKYLFRKEGQNVTLSCEQNLNHDAMYWYRQDPGQGLRLIYYSQIVNDFQKGDIAEGYSVSREKKESFPLTVTSAQKNPTAFYLCASSIGKGLDTQYFGPGTRLTVL.

The V call is TRBV7-6, the J call TRBJ2-5; 8 nucleotides line up with TRBD2. Germline V gives CDR1 SGHVS, CDR2 FNYEAQ. J gave up 5 bases and V 5 bases, and 10 bases lay outside the gene matches. The CDR3 sequence is 15 residues long. The CDR3 spells CASSLIVAGPETQYF. CDR3 nucleotides: TGTGCCAGCAGCCTCATCGTAGCGGGGCCGGAGACCCAGTACTTC.

The J gene is TRBJ2-7, the V gene TRBV7-9, with D possibly TRBD1 on 5 matching bases. V was shortened by 5 bases and J by 5 bases, with 16 bases between the two germline ends. Germline V lookup: CDR1 SEHNR, CDR2 FQNEAQ (reference sequence). This CDR3 has 14 amino acids. The CDR3 bases are TGTGCCAGCAGCCCCGGCAGGGTCTACCACGAGCAGTACTTC. Amino acids: CASSPGRVYHEQYF.

The chain couples TRBV11-2 to TRBJ2-1; 9 positions match TRBD1. CDR3 length: 14 amino acids. Per the germline V gene, CDR1 is SGHAT and CDR2 is FQNNGV. With 7 bases clipped from V and 6 bases from J, the junction kept 7 bases outside the gene matches. The CDR3 protein is CASIPGTGRNEQFF. In DNA, the CDR3 is TGTGCCAGCATCCCCGGGACAGGGCGCAATGAGCAGTTCTTC. Using reference TRBV11-2 and TRBJ2-1 for the parts outside the CDR3, the full variable domain is EAGVAQSPRYKIIEKRQSVAFWCNPISGHATLYWYQQILGQGPKLLIQFQNNGVVDDSQLPKDRFSAERLKGVDSTLKIQPAKLEDSAVYLCASIPGTGRNEQFFGPGTRLTVL.

The chain recombines TRBV19 with TRBJ1-6; TRBD1 matches 7 bases. The CDR3 extends over 16 amino acids. CDR1 is LNHDA, CDR2 SQIVND, per germline (reference sequence). V gave up 6 bases and J gave up 2 bases; unmatched junction bases: 7. The CDR3 bases are TGTGCCAGTAGAGGGGGACAGACGACCTATAATTCACCCCTCCACTTT. Its translation is CASRGGQTTYNSPLHF.

V and J are TRBV10-3 and TRBJ2-5; 9 positions match TRBD1. The V segment lost 5 bases and the J segment 1 base; nucleotides outside the gene matches: 5. The CDR3 runs 15 residues. The germline CDR1 and CDR2 sequences are ENHRY and SYGVKD. The DNA of the CDR3 is TGTGCCATCAGTTCCGGGACAGGGATCCAAGAGACCCAGTACTTC. Amino acids: CAISSGTGIQETQYF.

The count of this clone is one. For the CDR3, the DNA is TGTGCCAGCAGCTTAGTAGCGGGGGGGCCTGGAAACATTCAGTACTTC. Amino acid sequence: CASSLVAGGPGNIQYF. The V gene is TRBV7-6, the J gene TRBJ2-4; 11 bases agree with TRBD2. CDR3 size: 16 residues. J gave up 6 bases and V 1 base, and 5 bases lay outside the gene matches. Germline CDR1 SGHVS, CDR2 FNYEAQ. The whole variable domain, remainder taken from reference TRBV7-6 and TRBJ2-4, is GAGVSQSPRYKVTKRGQDVALRCDPISGHVSLYWYRQALGQGPEFLTYFNYEAQQDKSGLPNDRFSAERPEGSISTLTIQRTEQRDSAMYRCASSLVAGGPGNIQYFGAGTRLSVL.

V and J are TRBV2 and TRBJ1-6; D gene uncertain. V lost 7 bases, J lost 0 bases, and 16 bases lay in between. The CDR3 is 17 residues long. Germline loops: CDR1 SNHLY, CDR2 FYNNEI. The DNA of the CDR3 is TGTGCCAGCAACCCCCTATTTACGAGCTCCTATAATTCACCCCTCCACTTT. As protein: CASNPLFTSSYNSPLHF.

The genes are TRBV6-1 and TRBJ1-1; D unclear. Trimming removed 2 bases from V and 7 bases from J, with 11 bases in between. The CDR3 is made up of 13 amino acids. CDR1 is MNHNS and CDR2 is SASEGT in the germline V gene. The CDR3 region has the DNA TGTGCCAGCAGTGAACCGGGTCGCCTTGAAGCTTTCTTT. Protein product: CASSEPGRLEAFF.

The genes are TRBV7-3 and TRBJ2-1; possible D gene TRBD1, 5 bases. Germline assignment: CDR1 SGHTA and CDR2 FQGTGA. Trimming stripped 5 bases from V and 6 bases from J, with 11 bases between. The CDR3 is made up of 13 amino acids. The DNA for the CDR3 is TGTGCCAGCAGCCTCGACAGCACCAATGAGCAGTTCTTC. Residues: CASSLDSTNEQFF. Based on the CDR3 plus reference TRBV7-3 and TRBJ2-1, the full variable domain is GAGVSQTPSNKVTEKGKYVELRCDPISGHTALYWYRQSLGQGPEFLIYFQGTGAADDSGLPNDRFFAVRPEGSVSTLKIQRTERGDSAVYLCASSLDSTNEQFFGPGTRLTVL.

The chain joins TRBV2 to TRBJ1-5; D unclear. The germline V and J ends were trimmed by 5 bases and 6 bases, with 14 bases remaining between them. CDR1 and CDR2 from the germline V gene are SNHLY and FYNNEI. The CDR3 contains 14 residues. As DNA, the CDR3 is TGTGCCAGCAGTACATTGCCCAACACTCAGCCCCAGCATTTT. Its translation: CASSTLPNTQPQHF.

V gene TRBV18 combines with J gene TRBJ2-1; 12 positions agree with TRBD2. Trimming at V came to 6 bases and at J to 6 bases, leaving 3 bases not matched to a gene. The germline V gene encodes CDR1 KGHSH and CDR2 LQKENI. This CDR3 is built from 14 residues. CDR3 residues: CASSTSGGINEQFF. CDR3 coding DNA: TGTGCCAGCTCCACTAGCGGGGGGATCAATGAGCAGTTCTTC.

The chain carries TRBV6-6 and TRBJ2-1; possible D gene TRBD2, 5 bases. The CDR3 sequence is 12 residues long. Trimming stripped 6 bases from V and 6 bases from J, with 9 bases between. Germline loops: CDR1 MNHNY, CDR2 SVGAGI (reference sequence). This CDR3 is CASSLGSNEQFF. CDR3 bases: TGTGCCAGCAGCCTGGGGAGCAATGAGCAGTTCTTC.

This chain joins TRBV11-1 and TRBJ1-6; 9 bases map to TRBD1. This CDR3 region has 14 residues. Germline V gives CDR1 SGHAT, CDR2 FQDESV (reference sequence). The J segment lost 7 bases and the V segment lost 4 bases, leaving 2 bases of the junction unmatched. The CDR3 is CASSSDRGNSPLHF. The CDR3 DNA reads as TGTGCCAGCAGCTCAGACAGGGGGAATTCACCCCTCCACTTT.